Presented here are 19 T cell receptor beta chains from one specimen sequenced in a study of T cells in Graves' hyperthyroidism and ophthalmopathy (dated by TCRdb to between 2017 and 2020). Library creation used multiplex PCR. TCRdb shows the sequencer as Illumina HiSeq 2000. The TCR beta CDR3 regions were amplified from the RNA transcripts. A first-round RT-PCR of the TCR CDR3 used the HTBI primer set with the Qiagen OneStep RT-PCR kit. TCRdb handled the public reads itself, with Q25 trimming in fastp and clone calling in MiXCR, and kept productive beta chains. Rows merge per CDR3 protein into single entries with the most common DNA and genes. Across this sample there are more than 350,000 distinct CDR3 sequences, with about 15% seen only once. Of the sample, 30% to 40% falls within the top ten clones. Sequencing was performed on blood. The receptors were sampled from a woman in her 30s with Graves' hyperthyroidism that later progressed to Graves' ophthalmopathy.

This clonotype has a count of ten or more. This rearrangement joins TRBV3-1 to TRBJ1-4; D remains unclear. Trimming took off 3 bases at V and 5 bases at J, with 10 bases between the two ends. The CDR3 extends over 14 amino acids. Germline CDR1 is LGHDT and CDR2 is YNNKEL (reference sequence). The CDR3 sequence is CASSQADGNEKLFF. The CDR3 region has the DNA TGTGCCAGCAGCCAGGCGGACGGGAATGAAAAACTGTTTTTT.

In its sample, this clonotype was seen many times. The V and J genes are TRBV19 and TRBJ1-1, with 8 positions matching TRBD1. Germline assignment: CDR1 LNHDA and CDR2 SQIVND (reference sequence). After removal of 1 base from V and 5 bases from J, the junction contained 12 bases not matched to a gene. The CDR3 runs 17 residues. The CDR3 loop is CASSIGARGRRGTEAFF. The CDR3 region has the DNA TGTGCCAGTAGTATAGGGGCCAGGGGGCGACGAGGGACTGAAGCTTTCTTT. Based on the CDR3 plus reference TRBV19 and TRBJ1-1, the full variable domain is DGGITQSPKYLFRKEGQNVTLSCEQNLNHDAMYWYRQDPGQGLRLIYYSQIVNDFQKGDIAEGYSVSREKKESFPLTVTSAQKNPTAFYLCASSIGARGRRGTEAFFGQGTRLTVV.

The chain links TRBV15 to TRBJ1-2; 11 bases are a match to TRBD1. V dropped 5 bases and J dropped 7; count of bases not matched to a gene: 6. This CDR3 spans 14 amino acids. The germline CDR1 and CDR2 sequences are LNHNV and YYDKDF (reference sequence). Here the CDR3 reads CATSDGQGAGGYTF. The CDR3 DNA follows: TGTGCCACCAGCGATGGACAGGGGGCAGGTGGCTACACCTTC.

A word on this clonotype: A read error is possible here, since a much larger clone lies one base away. The V call is TRBV20-1, the J call TRBJ2-5; the D is unclear. CDR1 is DFQATT and CDR2 is SNEGSKA in the germline V gene (reference sequence). The CDR3 is 13 amino acids. Here the CDR3 reads CSARKDNEETRYF. CDR3 sequence (DNA): TGCAGTGCTAGAAAAGACAACGAAGAGACCCGGTACTTC.

The V gene is TRBV20-1, the J gene TRBJ2-3; D is tentatively TRBD1 or TRBD2 (5 bases each). Between the trimmed V and J ends, which lost 5 bases and 1 base, there was a span of 16 bases. The germline gives CDR1 DFQATT, CDR2 SNEGSKA (reference sequence). The CDR3 loop spans 15 amino acids. CDR3: CSAEGLQRGTDTQYF. The CDR3 nucleotides read TGCAGTGCTGAGGGGCTTCAGAGGGGCACAGATACGCAGTATTTT.

V gene TRBV28 combines with J gene TRBJ1-4; D is undetermined. V was cut by 1 base and J by 0 bases, with 6 bases left in between. CDR3 size: 15 residues. Germline loops: CDR1 MDHEN, CDR2 SYDVKM. The CDR3 protein is CASSLYGPTNEKLFF. In nucleotides, the CDR3 is TGTGCCAGCAGTTTATACGGACCAACTAATGAAAAACTGTTTTTT.

The chain carries TRBV2 and TRBJ2-2; the D is unclear. This CDR3 contains 12 residues. The germline V gene encodes CDR1 SNHLY and CDR2 FYNNEI. V shed 4 bases and J shed 4 bases, with 4 bases lying between them. CDR3 sequence: CASSGLTGELFF. CDR3 nucleotide sequence: TGTGCCAGCAGTGGACTCACCGGGGAGCTGTTTTTT. Complete variable domain (other parts from reference TRBV2 and TRBJ2-2): EPEVTQTPSHQVTQMGQEVILRCVPISNHLYFYWYRQILGQKVEFLVSFYNNEISEKSEIFDDQFSVERPDGSNFTLKIRSTKLEDSAMYFCASSGLTGELFFGEGSRLTVL.

This clonotype was seen a handful of times. The chain combines TRBV6-2 or TRBV6-3 with TRBJ1-1; 7 nucleotides agree with TRBD1. With 7 bases clipped from V and 3 bases from J, the junction kept 8 bases outside the gene matches. CDR3 length equals 14 residues. CDR1 is MNHEY and CDR2 is SVGEGT in the germline V gene. Here the CDR3 reads CASTSGTVYTEAFF. As DNA, the CDR3 is TGTGCCAGCACCTCCGGGACAGTCTACACTGAAGCTTTCTTT.

This clonotype was seen at least ten times. The V gene is TRBV12-3 or TRBV12-4, the J gene TRBJ1-2; no clear D gene. V was cut by 5 bases and J by 3 bases, with 10 bases left in between. The CDR3 length is 13 residues. The CDR3, as DNA: TGTGCCAGCAGTCTCACACGGGACTATGGCTACACCTTC. Residues: CASSLTRDYGYTF.

This clonotype was found many times. V gene TRBV27 combines with J gene TRBJ2-1; possible D gene TRBD2, 5 bases. This CDR3 is 16 amino acids long. V was shortened by 0 bases and J by 6 bases, with 15 bases between the two germline ends. Germline CDR1 is MNHEY and CDR2 is SMNVEV (reference sequence). The CDR3 reads CASSLSGAGIGNEQFF. The CDR3 region has the DNA TGTGCCAGCAGTTTATCGGGAGCTGGCATAGGCAATGAGCAGTTCTTC.

This clonotype occurred many times. The J gene is TRBJ1-1, the V gene TRBV20-1; 8 positions agree with TRBD1. After removal of 3 bases from V and 1 base from J, the junction contained 4 bases not matched to a gene. The CDR3 length is 14 residues. CDR1 DFQATT and CDR2 SNEGSKA come from the germline V gene (reference sequence). The CDR3 nucleotides read TGCAGTGCTAGTGAGGGACAGGCGAACACTGAAGCTTTCTTT. Protein product: CSASEGQANTEAFF.

In its sample, this clonotype was seen a few times. This chain joins TRBV20-1 and TRBJ1-3; D uncertain. The CDR3 extends over 12 amino acids. The germline gives CDR1 DFQATT, CDR2 SNEGSKA (reference sequence). The V end was cut by 2 bases, the J end by 2 bases, with 4 bases between. The CDR3 sequence is CSARNTGNTIYF. The CDR3 bases are TGCAGTGCTAGAAATACTGGAAACACCATATATTTT.

The gene calls are TRBV18 and TRBJ1-2; perhaps TRBD1 as D (6 bases). Trimming cost V 0 bases and J 8 bases, with 13 bases left between them. The CDR3 has 14 residues. Germline V CDR1 and CDR2: KGHSH, LQKENI. The CDR3 nucleotides are TGTGCCAGCTCACCACCCCAGGGGCAGGGAGGCTACACCTTC. Translating gives CASSPPQGQGGYTF.

At least ten counts were recorded for this clonotype. The V call is TRBV28, the J call TRBJ2-7, with unresolved D. The germline CDR1 and CDR2 sequences are MDHEN and SYDVKM. V was shortened by 4 bases and J by 7 bases, with 8 bases between the two germline ends. The CDR3 loop spans 11 amino acids. The CDR3 reads CASSSLQEQYF. As DNA, the CDR3 is TGTGCCAGCAGTTCCCTACAGGAGCAGTACTTC.

This clonotype was counted ten times or more. This sequence joins TRBV28 and TRBJ1-1; 7 bases align to TRBD1. Per germline, CDR1 MDHEN and CDR2 SYDVKM. This CDR3 is built from 14 residues. Trimming removed 10 bases from V and 4 bases from J; junction bases left unmatched: 12. The CDR3 is CATTEGAGGTEAFF. Here the CDR3 DNA reads TGTGCCACCACGGAGGGGGCGGGCGGCACTGAAGCTTTCTTT. The full variable domain, with the rest looked up from reference TRBV28 and TRBJ1-1, is DVKVTQSSRYLVKRTGEKVFLECVQDMDHENMFWYRQDPGLGLRLIYFSYDVKMKEKGDIPEGYSVSREKKERFSLILESASTNQTSMYLCATTEGAGGTEAFFGQGTRLTVV.

This clonotype has ten or more counts. The chain is built from TRBV27 and TRBJ2-5, with D unclear. Trimming removed 3 bases from V and 2 bases from J, with 13 bases in between. CDR1 MNHEY and CDR2 SMNVEV come from the germline V gene (reference sequence). The CDR3 covers 15 residues. CDR3 coding DNA: TGTGCCAGCAGTTTGAGGTGGGAACATCAAGAGACCCAGTACTTC. It yields the protein CASSLRWEHQETQYF.

This clonotype was recorded many times. CDR3 sequence reads: CAISEPEGGRGLYNEQFF. CDR3 DNA sequence: TGTGCCATCAGTGAGCCAGAGGGTGGCAGGGGGCTATACAATGAGCAGTTCTTC. The chain employs TRBV10-3 and TRBJ2-1, with 8 bases identical to TRBD1. The junction had 13 bases not matched to a gene; V was cut back by 2 bases and J by 4 bases. The CDR3 runs to 18 residues. Germline assignment: CDR1 ENHRY and CDR2 SYGVKD.

This clonotype was detected many times. This chain's CDR3 is CASTLSDNRENQPQHF. In DNA form, the CDR3 reads TGTGCCAGCACCTTATCTGATAACAGGGAAAATCAGCCCCAGCATTTT. V gene TRBV2 combines with J gene TRBJ1-5; tentatively, D is TRBD1 (6 bases). V gave up 7 bases and J gave up 4 bases, with 20 bases separating them. Germline V gene lookup returns CDR1 SNHLY and CDR2 FYNNEI. The CDR3 spans 16 residues.

With respect to this clonotype: Germline is not matched at one junction end, which may reflect a read error. The V gene is TRBV19, the J gene TRBJ1-1; TRBD1 is a possible D gene (6 bases). Germline V CDR1 and CDR2: LNHDA, SQIVND (reference sequence). This CDR3 is built from 17 residues. The CDR3, as DNA: TGTGCCAATAGTATAAGGAACCCGGGACACATGAACACTGAAGCTTTCTTT. This sequence encodes CANSIRNPGHMNTEAFF.